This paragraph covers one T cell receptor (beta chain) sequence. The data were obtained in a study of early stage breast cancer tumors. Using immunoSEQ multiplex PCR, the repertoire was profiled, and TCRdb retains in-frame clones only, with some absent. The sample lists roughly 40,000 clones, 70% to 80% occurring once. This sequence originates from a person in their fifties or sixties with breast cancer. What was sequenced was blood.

Here the CDR3 DNA reads TGCGCCAGCAGCCCAGGACTTGTCCCCGAGCAGTACTTC. This sequence encodes CASSPGLVPEQYF. The chain links TRBV5-1 to TRBJ2-7; possibly TRBD2 for D (5 bases). V lost 4 bases and J 6 bases, leaving 14 bases between the germline ends. This CDR3 has 13 residues. Per germline, CDR1 SGHRS and CDR2 YFSETQ. Together with reference TRBV5-1 and TRBJ2-7, the CDR3 gives the full variable domain: KAGVTQTPRYLIKTRGQQVTLSCSPISGHRSVSWYQQTPGQGLQFLFEYFSETQRNKGNFPGRFSGRQFSNSRSEMNVSTLELGDSALYLCASSPGLVPEQYFGPGTRLTVT.